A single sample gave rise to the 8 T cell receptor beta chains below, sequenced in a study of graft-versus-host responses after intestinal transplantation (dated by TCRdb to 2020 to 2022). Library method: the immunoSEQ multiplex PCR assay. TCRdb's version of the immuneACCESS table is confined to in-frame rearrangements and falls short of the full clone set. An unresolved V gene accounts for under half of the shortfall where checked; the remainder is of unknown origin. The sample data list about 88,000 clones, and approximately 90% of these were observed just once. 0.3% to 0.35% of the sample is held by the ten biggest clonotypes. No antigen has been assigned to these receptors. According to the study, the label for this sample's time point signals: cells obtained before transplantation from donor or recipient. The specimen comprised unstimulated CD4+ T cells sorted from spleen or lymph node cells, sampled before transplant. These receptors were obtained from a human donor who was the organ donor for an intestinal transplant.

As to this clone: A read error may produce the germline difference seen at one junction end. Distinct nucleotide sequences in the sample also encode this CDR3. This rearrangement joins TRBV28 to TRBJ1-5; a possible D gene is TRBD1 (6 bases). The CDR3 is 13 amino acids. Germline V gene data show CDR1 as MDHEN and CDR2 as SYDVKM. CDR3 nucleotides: TGTGCCAGCAGTTTCGGACAGTATCAACCCCAGCATTTT. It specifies CASSFGQYQPQHF.

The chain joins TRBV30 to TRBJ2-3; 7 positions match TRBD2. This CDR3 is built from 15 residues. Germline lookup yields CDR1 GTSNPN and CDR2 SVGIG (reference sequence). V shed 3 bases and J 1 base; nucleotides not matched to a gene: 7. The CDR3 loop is CAWRRVAGGTDTQYF. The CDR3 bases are TGTGCCTGGAGGAGGGTGGCGGGGGGCACAGATACGCAGTATTTT.

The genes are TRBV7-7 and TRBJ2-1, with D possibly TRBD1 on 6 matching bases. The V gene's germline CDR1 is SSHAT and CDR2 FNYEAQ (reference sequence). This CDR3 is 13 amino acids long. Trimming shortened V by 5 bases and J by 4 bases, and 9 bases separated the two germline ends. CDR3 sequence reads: CASSLDRYNEQFF. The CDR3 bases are TGTGCCAGCAGCCTAGACAGGTACAATGAGCAGTTCTTC.

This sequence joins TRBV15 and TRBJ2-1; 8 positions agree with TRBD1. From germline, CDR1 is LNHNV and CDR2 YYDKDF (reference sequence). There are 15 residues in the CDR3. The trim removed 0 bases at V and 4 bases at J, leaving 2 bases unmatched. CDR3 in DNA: TGTGCCACCAGCAGAGACGGGACAGGATACAATGAGCAGTTCTTC. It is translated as CATSRDGTGYNEQFF.

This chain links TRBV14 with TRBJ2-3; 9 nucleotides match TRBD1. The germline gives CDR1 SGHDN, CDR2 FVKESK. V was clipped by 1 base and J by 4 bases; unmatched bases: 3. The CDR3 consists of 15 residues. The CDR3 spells CASSQAGTGSDTQYF. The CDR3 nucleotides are TGTGCCAGCAGCCAAGCGGGGACAGGGTCAGATACGCAGTATTTT.

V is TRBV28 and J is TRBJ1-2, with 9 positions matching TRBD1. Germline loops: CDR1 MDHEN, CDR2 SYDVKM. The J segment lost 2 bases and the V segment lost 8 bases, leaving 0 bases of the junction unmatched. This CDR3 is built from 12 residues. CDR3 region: CASGTGNYGYTF. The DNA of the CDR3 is TGTGCCAGCGGGACAGGGAACTATGGCTACACCTTC.

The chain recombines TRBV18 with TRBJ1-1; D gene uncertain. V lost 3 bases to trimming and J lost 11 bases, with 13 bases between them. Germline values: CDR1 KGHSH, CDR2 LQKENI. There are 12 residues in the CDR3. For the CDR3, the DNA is TGTGCCAGCTCACCCGCGGAATTCGGGGCTTTCTTT. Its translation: CASSPAEFGAFF. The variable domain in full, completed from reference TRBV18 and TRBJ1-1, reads NAGVMQNPRHLVRRRGQEARLRCSPMKGHSHVYWYRQLPEEGLKFMVYLQKENIIDESGMPKERFSAEFPKEGPSILRIQQVVRGDSAAYFCASSPAEFGAFFGQGTRLTVV.

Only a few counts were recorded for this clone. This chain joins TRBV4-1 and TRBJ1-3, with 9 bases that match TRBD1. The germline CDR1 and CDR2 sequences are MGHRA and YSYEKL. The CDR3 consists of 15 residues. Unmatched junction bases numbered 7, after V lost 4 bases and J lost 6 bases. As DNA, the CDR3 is TGCGCCAGCAGCCTCCGGGACAGGGCGTTAAACACCATATATTTT. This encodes CASSLRDRALNTIYF.